Here is one T cell receptor beta chain with its context. Its antigen is undetermined. From germline, CDR1 is SGHKS and CDR2 YYEKEE (reference sequence). The CDR3 has 14 amino acids. V gave up 1 base and J gave up 2 bases, with 10 bases separating them. Ipilimumab-mediated CTLA-4 blockade plus focal radiation was given to patients having chemo-refractory metastatic non-small-cell lung cancer. Measured with immunoSEQ multiplex PCR; TCRdb has only the in-frame clones, and not every one. The table shows about 62,000 clones, with 70% to 80% occurring only once. This entry belongs to a study of radiotherapy plus CTLA-4 blockade in lung cancer. Study details: In around 19% of patients, objective responses were seen; around 31% had disease control. Study results and caveats: Some TCR clones had been derived from tumors. These clones expanded in peripheral blood after radiotherapy plus ipilimumab. Increased serum interferon-beta after radiation also reportedly predicted response strongly.

The source was peripheral blood, collected from a patient treated with radiotherapy plus ipilimumab. The sequence was obtained from a human donor with non-small cell lung cancer who had a complete response to radiotherapy plus ipilimumab. The chain joins TRBV5-5 to TRBJ2-7; tentatively, D is TRBD1 (6 bases). The CDR3 here is CASSLTGTTYEQYF. In DNA form, the CDR3 reads TGTGCCAGCAGCTTGACAGGGACCACCTACGAGCAGTACTTC.